Described below is a single T cell receptor (beta chain) sequence and its context. The antigen is undetermined. The data were taken from a study of lymphopenia after photon versus proton radiotherapy. Whole-study findings and limits: Post-nadir TCR diversity decline inversely tracked overall survival among those who died. Oligoclonal CD8+ Temra expansion after nadir drove photon patients' diversity drop. Relative stability marked proton patients; photon patients lost diversity and naive cells. Better survival with proton therapy was suggested as possible, not demonstrated.

The table came from immunoSEQ multiplex PCR; TCRdb's copy has only in-frame clones and leaves some out. The sample includes more than 5,000 clones, roughly 92% of them seen just once. Sequencing used peripheral blood, obtained from a patient treated with photon-based radiotherapy. This clonotype originated in a man in his 60s with cholangiocarcinoma.

The CDR3 DNA reads TGTGCCAGCAGCTTGGCAAAGACAGGGCGCGAGACCCAGTACTTC. Protein sequence: CASSLAKTGRETQYF. This chain joins TRBV11-1 and TRBJ2-5; TRBD1 aligns across 7 bases. J gave up 5 bases and V 3 bases, and 9 bases lay outside the gene matches. The CDR3 totals 15 residues. Per the germline V gene, CDR1 is SGHAT and CDR2 is FQDESV (reference sequence).